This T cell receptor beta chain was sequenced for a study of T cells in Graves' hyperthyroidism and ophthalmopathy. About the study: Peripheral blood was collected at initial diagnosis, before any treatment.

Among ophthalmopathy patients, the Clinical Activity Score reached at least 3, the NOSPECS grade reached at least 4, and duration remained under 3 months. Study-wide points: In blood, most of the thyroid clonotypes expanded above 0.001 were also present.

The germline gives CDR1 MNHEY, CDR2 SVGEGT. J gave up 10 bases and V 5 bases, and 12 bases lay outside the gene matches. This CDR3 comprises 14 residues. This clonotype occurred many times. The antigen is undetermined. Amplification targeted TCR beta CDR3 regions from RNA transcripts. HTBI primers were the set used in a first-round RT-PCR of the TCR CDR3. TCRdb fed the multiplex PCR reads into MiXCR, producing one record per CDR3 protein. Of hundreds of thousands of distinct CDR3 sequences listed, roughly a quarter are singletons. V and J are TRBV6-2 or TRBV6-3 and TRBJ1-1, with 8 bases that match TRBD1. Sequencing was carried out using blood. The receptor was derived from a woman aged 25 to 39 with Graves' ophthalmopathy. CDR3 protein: CASSTGTGQRGAFF. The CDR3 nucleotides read TGTGCCAGCAGTACCGGGACAGGACAGCGAGGAGCTTTCTTT.